This T cell receptor beta chain was obtained from a study of blood T cell repertoires in COVID-19. Profiled with immunoSEQ multiplex PCR; TCRdb holds only in-frame clones, not every one. The data contain about 220,000 clones, about 79% of them singletons. The V gene end was trimmed by 5 bases and the J gene end by 0 bases; junction bases not matched to a gene: 9. The germline CDR1 and CDR2 sequences are MNHNY and SVGAGI (reference sequence). The CDR3 runs 16 residues. V usage is TRBV6-6 and J usage is TRBJ2-7; 8 bases agree with TRBD1. This TCR came from a man in his fifties or sixties with active or convalescent COVID-19. Sequences were obtained from peripheral blood. The CDR3 loop reads CASSRDGTGSSYEQYF. CDR3 DNA: TGTGCCAGCAGTCGAGACGGGACAGGAAGCTCCTACGAGCAGTACTTC.